The 27 T cell receptor beta chains below come from one sample, sequenced in a study of T-cell memory formation after mild COVID-19. TCRdb recomputed calls from the 5' RACE reads with MiXCR, one row per CDR3 protein. The sample records some 68,000 distinct CDR3 sequences, over 15% being singletons. Sequencing was carried out using PBMCs or a T cell subset sorted from them (not recorded which). The source is an adult woman who had mild COVID-19 (a few samples of this study predate the infection). Cell type and time point are not known.

The V gene is TRBV7-9, the J gene TRBJ2-7; D possibly uses TRBD1 or TRBD2 (5 bases each). CDR3 length equals 13 residues. V was clipped by 5 bases and J by 3 bases, with 11 bases between them. Looked up from germline, CDR1 is SEHNR and CDR2 is FQNEAQ (reference sequence). CDR3 region: CASSVGTDYEQYF. CDR3 sequence (DNA): TGTGCCAGCAGCGTCGGGACGGACTACGAGCAGTACTTC.

This clonotype occurred a few times. CDR3 protein: CATSSRQGLNEQFF. CDR3 bases: TGTGCCACCAGCAGTAGACAGGGGCTCAATGAGCAGTTCTTC. The V and J genes are TRBV15 and TRBJ2-1; 8 bases match TRBD1. The CDR3 has 14 amino acids. Trimming cost V 3 bases and J 6 bases; bases outside gene matches: 4. Germline assignment: CDR1 LNHNV and CDR2 YYDKDF (reference sequence).

The table lists this clonotype with a few counts. This chain connects TRBV24-1 to TRBJ2-1; no clear D gene. The V gene lost 9 bases and the J gene lost 7 bases, with 18 bases spanning the gap. The CDR3 has 14 residues. Germline CDR1 reads KGHDR; CDR2 reads SFDVKD. The CDR3 DNA reads TGTGCCACCTCCGATTATAATCGGATTAATGAGCAGTTCTTC. It codes for CATSDYNRINEQFF.

The table lists this clonotype with a few counts. The chain combines TRBV7-3 with TRBJ2-1; 14 bases align to TRBD2. With 4 bases clipped from V and 4 bases from J, the junction kept 6 bases outside the gene matches. Germline assignment: CDR1 SGHTA and CDR2 FQGTGA. CDR3 size: 17 residues. The chain's CDR3 is CASSSGTSGGKYNEQFF. For the CDR3, the DNA is TGTGCCAGCAGCTCCGGGACTAGCGGGGGAAAGTACAATGAGCAGTTCTTC. The variable domain in full, completed from reference TRBV7-3 and TRBJ2-1, reads GAGVSQTPSNKVTEKGKYVELRCDPISGHTALYWYRQSLGQGPEFLIYFQGTGAADDSGLPNDRFFAVRPEGSVSTLKIQRTERGDSAVYLCASSSGTSGGKYNEQFFGPGTRLTVL.

This clonotype turned up a few times. The rearrangement links TRBV4-3 to TRBJ2-1; TRBD1 aligns across 9 bases. Germline lookup yields CDR1 LGHNA and CDR2 YSLEER. J lost 3 bases, V lost 0 bases, and 9 bases had no gene match. The CDR3 has 18 amino acids. Written as DNA, the CDR3 is TGCGCCAGCAGCCAAGATAAGGGGACAGGGCCCTACTACAATGAGCAGTTCTTC. It encodes CASSQDKGTGPYYNEQFF.

There are many counts of this clonotype. J is TRBJ2-3 and V is TRBV7-6, with 7 nucleotides matching TRBD2. Trimming removed 1 base from V and 0 bases from J; junction bases left unmatched: 7. In germline, CDR1 is SGHVS, CDR2 FNYEAQ. There are 17 residues in the CDR3. The CDR3 protein is CASSLGWGRESTDTQYF. CDR3 DNA sequence: TGTGCCAGCAGCTTAGGTTGGGGGAGGGAGAGCACAGATACGCAGTATTTT.

This clonotype was found a few times. The CDR3 loop reads CTSDLTKGYTF. CDR3 sequence (DNA): TGCACCTCCGATCTTACTAAGGGCTACACCTTC. This chain joins TRBV20-1 and TRBJ1-2; D gene ambiguous. CDR1 is DFQATT, CDR2 SNEGSKA, per germline (reference sequence). The CDR3 consists of 11 residues.

V usage is TRBV24-1 and J usage is TRBJ2-3, with unresolved D. V lost 0 bases, J lost 2 bases, and 11 bases lay in between. From germline, CDR1 is KGHDR and CDR2 SFDVKD. This CDR3 has 16 residues. DNA of the CDR3: TGTGCCACCAGTGATTTGGTCGGACCGAACACAGATACGCAGTATTTT. It codes for CATSDLVGPNTDTQYF.

This rearrangement joins TRBV6-1 to TRBJ2-3, with D perhaps assigned TRBD1 or TRBD2 (5 bases each). Germline-derived CDR1 and CDR2 are MNHNS and SASEGT. V shed 4 bases and J shed 4 bases, with 12 bases lying between them. The CDR3 loop spans 14 amino acids. CDR3: CASSGGRDADTQYF. Written as DNA, the CDR3 is TGTGCCAGCAGTGGGGGCAGGGACGCAGATACGCAGTATTTT.

This clonotype was observed a few times. This chain uses TRBV6-1 with TRBJ1-2; unclear D gene. This CDR3 is built from 14 residues. Trimming pared 10 bases from V and 6 bases from J, leaving 21 bases between. The germline V gene has CDR1 MNHNS and CDR2 SASEGT. DNA for the CDR3: TGTGCCATCGCTCGCTCGTCTTCCTTGGATGGCTACACCTTC. It codes for CAIARSSSLDGYTF.

This clonotype occurred a few times. The chain links TRBV15 to TRBJ2-1; no reliable D call. V was clipped by 1 base and J by 5 bases, with 12 bases between them. Germline values: CDR1 LNHNV, CDR2 YYDKDF (reference sequence). The CDR3 spans 15 residues. CDR3 protein: CATSRGREPHNEQFF. In DNA form, the CDR3 reads TGTGCCACCAGCAGAGGAAGGGAACCCCACAATGAGCAGTTCTTC.

This clonotype was counted between two and nine times. The chain joins TRBV5-6 to TRBJ1-1, with D possibly matching TRBD1 (5 bases). This CDR3 has 13 amino acids. Germline V lookup: CDR1 SGHDT, CDR2 YYEEEE. The V end lost 0 bases, the J end lost 6 bases, and 9 bases lay between the germline ends. This CDR3 reads CASSLVRGAEAFF. In DNA, the CDR3 is TGTGCCAGCAGCTTGGTGCGGGGGGCTGAAGCTTTCTTT.

This chain joins TRBV4-1 and TRBJ2-4; TRBD2 is a possible D gene (6 bases). V shed 2 bases and J shed 8 bases, with 16 bases lying between them. In germline, CDR1 is MGHRA, CDR2 YSYEKL. The length of the CDR3 is 15 residues. The CDR3: CASSQPPGRGDIQYF. In nucleotides, the CDR3 is TGCGCCAGCAGCCAACCCCCAGGGCGGGGAGACATTCAGTACTTC.

This clonotype was counted between two and nine times. The rearrangement links TRBV27 to TRBJ1-5, with 8 bases that match TRBD1. The V gene's germline CDR1 is MNHEY and CDR2 SMNVEV (reference sequence). CDR3 length: 14 amino acids. With 4 bases clipped from V and 6 bases from J, the junction kept 5 bases outside the gene matches. In DNA form, the CDR3 reads TGTGCCAGCAGTTCCACAGGGGGGGGTCAGCCCCAGCATTTT. Protein sequence: CASSSTGGGQPQHF.

This clonotype was seen repeatedly, ten times or more. The genes are TRBV20-1 and TRBJ2-3; D is undetermined. Per the germline V gene, CDR1 is DFQATT and CDR2 is SNEGSKA (reference sequence). V was pared by 5 bases and J by 6 bases, with 21 bases between. The CDR3 length is 15 residues. CDR3 DNA: TGCAGTGCTCCATCGGTAGCAAGTCAAGGGGATACGCAGTATTTT. This encodes CSAPSVASQGDTQYF.

The chain joins TRBV12-3 or TRBV12-4 to TRBJ2-5, with 8 nucleotides matching TRBD2. The CDR3 totals 18 residues. Trimming took 3 bases from V and 4 from J; bases not matched to a gene: 16. The DNA for the CDR3 is TGTGCCAGCAGTTTGGGGAGCGGGAGCCCCGTTTGGGGAGAGACCCAGTACTTC. It yields the protein CASSLGSGSPVWGETQYF.

This clonotype has only a few counts. The J gene is TRBJ2-1, the V gene TRBV24-1; maybe TRBD2 (6 bases). The V and J ends lost 3 bases and 6 bases respectively, with 17 bases between them. The CDR3 totals 16 residues. Germline CDR1 is KGHDR and CDR2 is SFDVKD. CDR3 loop: CATSDGSGSWSNEQFF. In DNA, the CDR3 is TGTGCCACCAGTGATGGCTCCGGGAGCTGGAGCAATGAGCAGTTCTTC.

This rearrangement joins TRBV4-1 to TRBJ2-4, with D uncertain. With 3 bases removed from V and 0 bases from J, the gap between germline ends came to 15 bases. Germline assignment: CDR1 MGHRA and CDR2 YSYEKL. This CDR3 spans 17 amino acids. CDR3 coding DNA: TGCGCCAGCAGCCACCCCGGCAGAGTAATAGCCAAAAACATTCAGTACTTC. Translating gives CASSHPGRVIAKNIQYF.

The V gene is TRBV4-2, the J gene TRBJ2-7, with TRBD2 matching 8 bases. The germline CDR1 and CDR2 sequences are LGHNA and YNFKEQ. J gave up 7 bases and V 1 base, and 9 bases lay outside the gene matches. This CDR3 spans 15 amino acids. The CDR3 DNA follows: TGTGCCAGCAGCCAAGTTGGAAGAGCGGGAGTTGAGCAGTACTTC. Residues: CASSQVGRAGVEQYF.

V gene TRBV29-1 combines with J gene TRBJ2-1; 12 nucleotides line up with TRBD2. The CDR3 runs 15 residues. Germline loops: CDR1 SQVTM, CDR2 ANQGSEA. With V trimmed by 3 bases and J by 5 bases, 5 bases remained unmatched. The CDR3 reads CSVDGLAGRNNEQFF. CDR3 nucleotide sequence: TGCAGCGTTGACGGACTAGCGGGGAGGAACAATGAGCAGTTCTTC.

This clonotype occurred a few times. The J gene is TRBJ1-1, the V gene TRBV7-2; a possible D gene is TRBD1 (6 bases). The V end was cut by 1 base, the J end by 1 base, with 16 bases between. The CDR3 has 17 residues. CDR1 SGHTA and CDR2 FQGNSA come from the germline V gene. CDR3 coding DNA: TGTGCCAGCAGCTTAGGGGGGGGCCGATTCGAGAACACTGAAGCTTTCTTT. Amino acid sequence: CASSLGGGRFENTEAFF.

This clonotype was observed at least ten times. The rearrangement uses TRBV12-3 or TRBV12-4 and TRBJ2-3, with 8 bases that match TRBD1. The V and J ends lost 7 bases and 4 bases, in that order; junction bases with no gene match: 13. This CDR3 region has 16 residues. The CDR3 region has the DNA TGTGCCAGCACAGGGGGCGATGTCGGTTTCGCAGATACGCAGTATTTT. Translating it yields CASTGGDVGFADTQYF.

The chain couples TRBV7-9 to TRBJ2-3; D unresolved. This CDR3 has 14 amino acids. V dropped 6 bases and J dropped 0 bases, with 10 bases sitting between them. Germline loops: CDR1 SEHNR, CDR2 FQNEAQ (reference sequence). The CDR3 nucleotides read TGTGCCAGCAGTGCGGTCACAAGCACAGATACGCAGTATTTT. Encoded protein: CASSAVTSTDTQYF.

This clonotype has just a few counts. V gene TRBV5-1 combines with J gene TRBJ2-3, with D perhaps matching TRBD2 (6 bases). The CDR3 is 16 residues long. Germline lookup yields CDR1 SGHRS and CDR2 YFSETQ. V was cut by 0 bases and J by 0 bases, with 11 bases left in between. The chain's CDR3 is CASSLVGGTSTDTQYF. The CDR3 bases are TGCGCCAGCAGCTTGGTTGGCGGGACCAGCACAGATACGCAGTATTTT.

This sequence joins TRBV7-8 and TRBJ2-3; 8 bases match TRBD2. The CDR3 is 16 amino acids. Germline CDR1 is SGHVS and CDR2 is FQNEAQ. V shed 4 bases and J 0 bases; nucleotides not matched to a gene: 6. The CDR3 region is CASSSLVAGSTDTQYF. In DNA form, the CDR3 reads TGTGCCAGCAGCTCCCTCGTAGCGGGAAGCACAGATACGCAGTATTTT.

Only a few counts were recorded for this clonotype. V is TRBV6-5 and J is TRBJ1-2, with TRBD1 matching 7 bases. The V gene's germline CDR1 is MNHEY and CDR2 SVGAGI. Trimming removed 3 bases from V and 4 bases from J; junction bases left unmatched: 5. The CDR3 totals 14 residues. CDR3: CASSYSDRAYGYTF. The DNA for the CDR3 is TGTGCCAGCAGTTATTCAGACAGGGCCTATGGCTACACCTTC.

This chain uses TRBV19 with TRBJ2-7; possibly TRBD2 for D (5 bases). V was clipped by 5 bases and J by 0 bases, with 14 bases between them. From germline, CDR1 is LNHDA and CDR2 SQIVND (reference sequence). The CDR3 has 15 residues. CDR3 in amino acids: CASSVATRVSYEQYF. In DNA, the CDR3 is TGTGCCAGTAGTGTCGCGACGAGGGTCTCCTACGAGCAGTACTTC.